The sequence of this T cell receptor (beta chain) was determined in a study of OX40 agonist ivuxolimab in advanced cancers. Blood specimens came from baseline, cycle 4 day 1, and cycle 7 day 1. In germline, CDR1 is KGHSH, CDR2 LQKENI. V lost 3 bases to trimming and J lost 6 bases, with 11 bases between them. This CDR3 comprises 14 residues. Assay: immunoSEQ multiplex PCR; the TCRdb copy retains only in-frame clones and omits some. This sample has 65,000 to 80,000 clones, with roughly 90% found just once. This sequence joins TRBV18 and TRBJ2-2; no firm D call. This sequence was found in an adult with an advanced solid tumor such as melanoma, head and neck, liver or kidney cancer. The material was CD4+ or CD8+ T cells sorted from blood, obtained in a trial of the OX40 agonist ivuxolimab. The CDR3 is CASSPRQVAGELFF. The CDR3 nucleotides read TGTGCCAGCTCACCCCGTCAAGTGGCCGGGGAGCTGTTTTTT.